This T cell receptor beta chain was identified in a study of cytomegalovirus exposure and HLA in healthy donors. The protocol was immunoSEQ multiplex PCR, while the TCRdb copy is restricted to in-frame clones and leaves out a portion. The table lists about 74,000 clones, 94% of them singletons. CDR1 is SGHTA and CDR2 is FQGNSA in the germline V gene. Trimming left V 4 bases short and J 0 bases short, with 4 bases between. The CDR3 contains 12 residues. This clone showed up just once. The sample comprised PBMCs. This sequence joins TRBV7-2 and TRBJ2-7; D call uncertain. This sequence was found in a woman in her late teens or twenties in good health and CMV-seropositive. The CDR3 is CASSSNSYEQYF. The CDR3 DNA is TGTGCCAGCAGCTCCAACTCCTACGAGCAGTACTTC.